The 25 T cell receptor beta chains below were found in one sample sequenced in a study of CD8+CD57+ T cells in acquired aplastic anemia. Using genomic DNA as the template, TCR beta VDJ and CDR3 profiling was carried out. TCRdb recomputed calls from the reads with MiXCR, one row per CDR3 protein. Of 150,000 to 200,000 distinct CDR3 sequences in the sample, around 40% are singletons; the top ten hold under 1.2%. The sample consisted of sorted CD4+, CD8+, or CD8+CD57+ T cells (not recorded which) from PBMCs. The receptors shown here come from a human donor in good health.

The V call is TRBV29-1, the J call TRBJ1-5; 9 nucleotides line up with TRBD1. Germline values: CDR1 SQVTM, CDR2 ANQGSEA. The J segment lost 7 bases and the V segment lost 4 bases, leaving 11 bases of the junction unmatched. The CDR3 is 15 amino acids. The CDR3 bases are TGCAGCGTTGCTTATGGGACAGGGCCACTCCAGCCCCAGCATTTT. This translates into CSVAYGTGPLQPQHF. The complete variable domain, with remaining parts taken from reference TRBV29-1 and TRBJ1-5, reads SAVISQKPSRDICQRGTSLTIQCQVDSQVTMMFWYRQQPGQSLTLIATANQGSEATYESGFVIDKFPISRPNLTFSTLTVSNMSPEDSSIYLCSVAYGTGPLQPQHFGDGTRLSIL.

The chain joins TRBV20-1 to TRBJ1-3; no firm D call. V lost 6 bases and J 8 bases, leaving 11 bases between the germline ends. Per germline, CDR1 DFQATT and CDR2 SNEGSKA (reference sequence). This CDR3 is built from 11 residues. CDR3 DNA sequence: TGCAGTGCCTCTGGGAGGGACACCATATATTTT. This codes for CSASGRDTIYF.

The genes are TRBV7-3 and TRBJ2-7; D is perhaps TRBD1 or TRBD2 (5 bases each). The V gene lost 0 bases and the J gene lost 2 bases, with 14 bases spanning the gap. The CDR3 runs to 16 residues. Germline V lookup: CDR1 SGHTA, CDR2 FQGTGA. CDR3 sequence reads: CASSLTEGRLPYEQYF. CDR3 DNA: TGTGCCAGCAGCTTAACCGAGGGGCGGTTACCCTACGAGCAGTACTTC. Combining the CDR3 with reference TRBV7-3 and TRBJ2-7 gives the whole variable domain GAGVSQTPSNKVTEKGKYVELRCDPISGHTALYWYRQSLGQGPEFLIYFQGTGAADDSGLPNDRFFAVRPEGSVSTLKIQRTERGDSAVYLCASSLTEGRLPYEQYFGPGTRLTVT.

The chain recombines TRBV24-1 with TRBJ1-2; 7 nucleotides agree with TRBD1. Germline CDR1 is KGHDR and CDR2 is SFDVKD. V lost 2 bases, J lost 8 bases, and 10 bases stayed unmatched. The CDR3 is 15 amino acids. DNA for the CDR3: TGTGCCACCAGTGATTCTGTTGGGACAGCTTTAGGCTACACCTTC. Protein sequence: CATSDSVGTALGYTF.

This clonotype has ten or more counts. V usage is TRBV12-3 or TRBV12-4 and J usage is TRBJ2-3; a possible D gene is TRBD1 (5 bases). CDR3 length: 13 residues. V shed 6 bases and J shed 3 bases, with 10 bases lying between them. This CDR3 is CASSLRGTDTQYF. CDR3 in DNA: TGTGCCAGCAGCTTAAGGGGAACAGATACGCAGTATTTT.

The CDR3 spells CASSPERMHYEQYF. CDR3 nucleotides: TGTGCCAGCAGTCCAGAAAGGATGCACTACGAGCAGTACTTC. The chain uses TRBV28 and TRBJ2-7, with D hard to call. From germline, CDR1 is MDHEN and CDR2 SYDVKM. The length of the CDR3 is 14 residues. Trimming removed 5 bases at V and 3 bases at J, with 14 bases between. The complete variable domain, with remaining parts taken from reference TRBV28 and TRBJ2-7, reads DVKVTQSSRYLVKRTGEKVFLECVQDMDHENMFWYRQDPGLGLRLIYFSYDVKMKEKGDIPEGYSVSREKKERFSLILESASTNQTSMYLCASSPERMHYEQYFGPGTRLTVT.

The chain joins TRBV28 to TRBJ1-1, with TRBD1 matching over 7 bases. Trimming cost V 6 bases and J 4 bases; bases outside gene matches: 8. The CDR3 consists of 14 residues. The germline V gene encodes CDR1 MDHEN and CDR2 SYDVKM. CDR3: CASRVTGLITEAFF. CDR3 DNA: TGTGCCAGCAGGGTGACAGGGCTGATCACTGAAGCTTTCTTT.

This clonotype appeared many times. This chain links TRBV5-1 with TRBJ2-3; D not certain. The CDR3 extends over 13 amino acids. Germline V gene lookup returns CDR1 SGHRS and CDR2 YFSETQ. Trimming removed 6 bases at V and 4 bases at J, with 12 bases between. The CDR3 bases are TGCGCCAGCACCCCTTCAAACCCAGATACGCAGTATTTT. Residues: CASTPSNPDTQYF.

To note about this clonotype: Mismatch with germline at one junction end may stem from a read error. The chain employs TRBV2 and TRBJ2-1; TRBD2 aligns across 7 bases. The CDR3 runs to 19 residues. Germline assignment: CDR1 SNHLY and CDR2 FYNNEI. CDR3 in DNA: TGTGCCAGCAGTGAAGCGCATGGGGGAGGGATATTGGCCAACAATCAGCAGTTCTTC. Translation: CASSEAHGGGILANNQQFF.

The chain uses TRBV9 and TRBJ1-6, with D tentatively TRBD1 (5 bases). Trimming left V 2 bases short and J 9 bases short, with 15 bases between. In germline, CDR1 is SGDLS, CDR2 YYNGEE. The CDR3 spans 15 residues. CDR3 region: CASSVTGTRGSPLHF. The CDR3 nucleotides read TGTGCCAGCAGCGTGACCGGGACCCGGGGTTCACCCCTCCACTTT.

V usage is TRBV12-3 or TRBV12-4 and J usage is TRBJ2-2; 8 bases are shared with TRBD1. CDR3 length: 19 amino acids. V dropped 8 bases and J dropped 4; count of bases not matched to a gene: 21. CDR3 DNA sequence: TGTGCCAGCCGTCTACGGGCAGGGGGCGTCGGTAAGGGCACCGGGGAGCTGTTTTTT. Residues: CASRLRAGGVGKGTGELFF.

The V call is TRBV10-3, the J call TRBJ1-6; 7 bases align to TRBD1. CDR3 length equals 16 residues. Germline V lookup: CDR1 ENHRY, CDR2 SYGVKD. V dropped 4 bases and J dropped 0; count of bases not matched to a gene: 3. This CDR3 reads CAISGGDSSYNSPLHF. CDR3 DNA sequence: TGTGCCATCAGTGGAGGGGACAGCTCCTATAATTCACCCCTCCACTTT.

This chain uses TRBV7-9 with TRBJ2-1; a weak D match, TRBD1 (5 bases). Looked up from germline, CDR1 is SEHNR and CDR2 is FQNEAQ (reference sequence). This CDR3 contains 13 residues. With 3 bases removed from V and 5 bases from J, the gap between germline ends came to 8 bases. This chain's CDR3 is CASSLRQNNEQFF. CDR3 coding DNA: TGTGCCAGCAGCTTGAGACAGAACAATGAGCAGTTCTTC.

This clonotype was observed at least ten times. This rearrangement joins TRBV6-1 to TRBJ1-1; D possibly corresponds to TRBD1 (5 bases). The CDR3 sequence is 15 residues long. Germline V gene sequence: CDR1 MNHNS, CDR2 SASEGT. The germline V and J ends were trimmed by 6 bases and 4 bases, with 18 bases remaining between them. This CDR3 is CASSLSTAWSTEAFF. CDR3 in DNA: TGTGCCAGCAGCCTATCGACAGCCTGGAGCACTGAAGCTTTCTTT.

In its sample, this clonotype was seen many times. J is TRBJ1-6 and V is TRBV7-2; D gene uncertain. Germline-derived CDR1 and CDR2 are SGHTA and FQGNSA. V was cut by 0 bases and J by 5 bases, with 11 bases left in between. The CDR3 runs 16 residues. The CDR3 loop reads CASSLASPRDNSPLHF. In nucleotides, the CDR3 is TGTGCCAGCAGCTTAGCTAGTCCTAGGGATAATTCACCCCTCCACTTT. The entire variable domain, with the rest obtained from reference TRBV7-2 and TRBJ1-6, is as follows: GAGVSQSPSNKVTEKGKDVELRCDPISGHTALYWYRQSLGQGLEFLIYFQGNSAPDKSGLPSDRFSAERTGGSVSTLTIQRTQQEDSAVYLCASSLASPRDNSPLHFGNGTRLTVT.

This clonotype appeared a single time. The V and J genes are TRBV7-6 and TRBJ2-7, with D perhaps TRBD1 (6 bases). Trimming took 1 base from V and 2 from J, leaving 12 bases between them. The CDR3 covers 15 residues. Per germline, CDR1 SGHVS and CDR2 FNYEAQ. The CDR3 coding sequence is TGTGCCAGCAGCTTAGGGTCAGGGGTAACCTACGAGCAGTACTTC. Protein: CASSLGSGVTYEQYF.

The chain couples TRBV29-1 to TRBJ2-7; maybe TRBD2 (5 bases). CDR1 SQVTM and CDR2 ANQGSEA come from the germline V gene. CDR3 length equals 15 residues. V lost 0 bases and J lost 1, with 13 bases in between. DNA for the CDR3: TGCAGCGTTGAAGAGGAGAGAGGGCTTTCCTACGAGCAGTACTTC. Encoded protein: CSVEEERGLSYEQYF.

Concerning this clonotype itself: One end of the junction fails to match germline, which may point to a read error. The chain carries TRBV10-3 and TRBJ1-1; TRBD1 might be the D (6 bases). Germline assignment: CDR1 ENHRY and CDR2 SYGVKD. The CDR3 is 14 amino acids. In nucleotides, the CDR3 is TGCGCCATCAGGGGTCGGGACGGGAACACTGAAGCTTTCTTT. This gives the protein CAIRGRDGNTEAFF.

This clonotype was detected ten times or more. The chain carries TRBV19 and TRBJ2-7, with D perhaps matching TRBD2 (5 bases). The CDR3 runs to 15 residues. Germline loops: CDR1 LNHDA, CDR2 SQIVND (reference sequence). V was clipped by 5 bases and J by 3 bases, with 17 bases between them. The CDR3 protein is CASSYGAAGHYEQYF. In DNA, the CDR3 is TGTGCCAGTAGTTATGGAGCGGCCGGTCACTACGAGCAGTACTTC. Full variable domain (rest looked up from reference TRBV19 and TRBJ2-7): DGGITQSPKYLFRKEGQNVTLSCEQNLNHDAMYWYRQDPGQGLRLIYYSQIVNDFQKGDIAEGYSVSREKKESFPLTVTSAQKNPTAFYLCASSYGAAGHYEQYFGPGTRLTVT.

On this clonotype itself: It may be a read error: a sequence one base away is much more abundant. The CDR3 ends on some other residue instead of the conserved phenylalanine or tryptophan, so this is likely a read error. The chain employs TRBV6-1 and TRBJ2-7; 9 nucleotides agree with TRBD1. The CDR3 length is 16 residues. V shed 3 bases, J shed 1 base, and the junction held 7 bases outside the gene matches. Germline-derived CDR1 and CDR2 are MNHNS and SASEGT. CDR3 nucleotide sequence: TGTGCCAGCAGTGAGCGAAGGACAGGGGATTCCTACGAGCAGTACCTC. Translated, it gives CASSERRTGDSYEQYL.

The chain joins TRBV5-1 to TRBJ2-1, with 7 bases lining up with TRBD1. CDR1 is SGHRS and CDR2 is YFSETQ in the germline V gene. CDR3 length: 17 amino acids. After removal of 4 bases from V and 0 bases from J, the junction contained 10 bases not matched to a gene. The CDR3 region is CASSPLPRTGSYNEQFF. CDR3 nucleotides: TGCGCCAGCAGCCCCCTCCCCCGGACAGGCTCCTACAATGAGCAGTTCTTC.

This clonotype was seen many times. This sequence joins TRBV20-1 and TRBJ2-7, with 7 bases matching TRBD1. CDR1 DFQATT and CDR2 SNEGSKA come from the germline V gene (reference sequence). The CDR3 has 15 residues. The V segment lost 3 bases and the J segment 3 bases; nucleotides outside the gene matches: 11. Here the CDR3 reads CSARVDERDSYEQYF. The CDR3 region has the DNA TGCAGTGCTAGGGTTGATGAACGGGACAGCTACGAGCAGTACTTC.

The chain links TRBV12-3 or TRBV12-4 to TRBJ1-2; 9 bases line up with TRBD1. The length of the CDR3 is 14 residues. J was trimmed by 6 bases and V by 5 bases; bases with no gene match: 7. In DNA, the CDR3 is TGTGCCAGCAGTCCCGGGACAGGGTGGAATGGCTACACCTTC. Amino acid sequence: CASSPGTGWNGYTF.

The chain links TRBV19 to TRBJ2-7, with 9 bases lining up with TRBD1. Losses at the gene ends were 6 bases for V and 5 bases for J; bases not matched to a gene: 5. The germline gives CDR1 LNHDA, CDR2 SQIVND (reference sequence). CDR3 length equals 13 residues. CDR3 region: CASSHRGRDEQYF. Here the CDR3 DNA reads TGTGCCAGTAGCCACAGGGGGCGCGACGAGCAGTACTTC.

The sample holds many counts of this clonotype. CDR3 loop: CASRFPGQKNTEAFF. The CDR3 DNA reads TGTGCCAGCAGATTTCCGGGACAGAAGAACACTGAAGCTTTCTTT. The chain uses TRBV6-5 and TRBJ1-1; 7 bases map to TRBD1. V shed 6 bases and J 1 base; nucleotides not matched to a gene: 8. The V gene's germline CDR1 is MNHEY and CDR2 SVGAGI. CDR3 size: 15 residues.